This TCR beta chain was obtained from a study of control samples from healthy donors and cancer patients. CDR3 size: 18 residues. The ends were cut back, 0 bases at V and 2 bases at J, with 14 bases in the middle. Germline V gives CDR1 SGHAT, CDR2 FQNNGV. Profiled with immunoSEQ multiplex PCR; TCRdb holds only in-frame clones, not every one. The sample carries about 130,000 clones, about 88% recorded once. The receptor was derived from a man aged 18 to 29 in good health. The V gene is TRBV11-2, the J gene TRBJ2-6; D may be TRBD1 (6 bases). Sequencing was performed on blood. The CDR3 is CASSLDGTSLPGANVLTF. The DNA of the CDR3 is TGTGCCAGCAGCTTAGATGGGACATCCCTCCCTGGGGCCAACGTCCTGACTTTC.